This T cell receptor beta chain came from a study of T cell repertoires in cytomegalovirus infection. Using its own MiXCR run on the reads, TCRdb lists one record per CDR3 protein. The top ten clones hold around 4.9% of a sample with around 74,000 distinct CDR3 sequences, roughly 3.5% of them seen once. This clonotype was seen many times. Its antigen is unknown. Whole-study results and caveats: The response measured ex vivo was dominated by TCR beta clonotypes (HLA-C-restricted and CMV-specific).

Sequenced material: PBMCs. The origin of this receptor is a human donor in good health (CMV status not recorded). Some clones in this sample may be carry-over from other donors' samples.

In DNA form, the CDR3 reads TGTGCCAGCAGTCACCGGGACAGGGGTGGAGATACGCAGTATTTT. Translation: CASSHRDRGGDTQYF. This rearrangement joins TRBV28 to TRBJ2-3, with 10 positions matching TRBD1. The V segment lost 5 bases and the J segment 5 bases; nucleotides outside the gene matches: 7. Germline V gene lookup returns CDR1 MDHEN and CDR2 SYDVKM. The CDR3 extends over 15 amino acids.